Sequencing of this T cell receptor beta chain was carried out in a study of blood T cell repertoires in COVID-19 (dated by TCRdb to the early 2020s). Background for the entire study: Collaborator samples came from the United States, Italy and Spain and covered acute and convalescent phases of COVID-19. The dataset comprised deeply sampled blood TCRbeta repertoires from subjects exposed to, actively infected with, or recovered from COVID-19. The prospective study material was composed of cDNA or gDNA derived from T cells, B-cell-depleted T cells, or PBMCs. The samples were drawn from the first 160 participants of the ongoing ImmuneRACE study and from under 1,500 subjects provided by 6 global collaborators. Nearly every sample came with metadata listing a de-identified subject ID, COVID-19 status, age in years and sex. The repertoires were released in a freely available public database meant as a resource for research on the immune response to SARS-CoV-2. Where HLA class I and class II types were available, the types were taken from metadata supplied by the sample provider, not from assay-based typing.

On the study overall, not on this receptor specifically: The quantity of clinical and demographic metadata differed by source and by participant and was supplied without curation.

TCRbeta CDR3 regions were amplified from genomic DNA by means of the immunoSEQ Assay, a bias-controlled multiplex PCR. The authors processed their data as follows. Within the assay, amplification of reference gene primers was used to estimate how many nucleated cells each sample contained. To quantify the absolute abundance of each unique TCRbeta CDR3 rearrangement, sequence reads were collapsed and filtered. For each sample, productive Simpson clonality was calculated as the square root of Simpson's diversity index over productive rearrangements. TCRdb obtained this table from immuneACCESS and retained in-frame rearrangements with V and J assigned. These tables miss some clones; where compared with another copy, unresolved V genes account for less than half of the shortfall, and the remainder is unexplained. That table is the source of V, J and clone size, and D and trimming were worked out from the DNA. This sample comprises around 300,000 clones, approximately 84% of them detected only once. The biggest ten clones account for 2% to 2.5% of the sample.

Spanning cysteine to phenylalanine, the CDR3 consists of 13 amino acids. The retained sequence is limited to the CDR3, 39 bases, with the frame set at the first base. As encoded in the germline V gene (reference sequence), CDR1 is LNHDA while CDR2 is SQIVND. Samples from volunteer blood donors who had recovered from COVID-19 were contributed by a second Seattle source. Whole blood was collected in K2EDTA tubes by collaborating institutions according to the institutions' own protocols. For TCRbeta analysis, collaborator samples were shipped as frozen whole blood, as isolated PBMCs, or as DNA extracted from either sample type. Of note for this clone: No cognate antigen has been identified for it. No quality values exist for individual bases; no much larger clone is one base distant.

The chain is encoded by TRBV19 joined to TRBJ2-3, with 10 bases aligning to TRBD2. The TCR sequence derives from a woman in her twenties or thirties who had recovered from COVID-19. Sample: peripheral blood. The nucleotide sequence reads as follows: TGTGCAACAGCGGGAGGGTGGACAGATACGCAGTATTTT. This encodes CATAGGWTDTQYF.